This TCR beta chain comes out of a study of cytomegalovirus exposure and HLA in healthy donors. Study conclusions and caveats: The listing of 150 to 200 TCR beta chains classed them as cytomegalovirus-associated.

Each donor was healthy, and each was a bone marrow donor. PCR amplification relied on 60 Vbeta primers (plus 13 Jbeta primers). Libraries were prepared by immunoSEQ multiplex PCR; TCRdb keeps only in-frame clonotypes and omits some of them. The sample lists about 140,000 clones; roughly 86% were seen once. Concerning this clone: Antigen specificity is unknown.

Germline V gene lookup returns CDR1 LGHNT and CDR2 FRNRAP. V shed 1 base, J shed 1 base, and the junction held 2 bases outside the gene matches. The CDR3 length is 15 residues. Sequencing used PBMCs. V and J are TRBV12-5 and TRBJ1-1; TRBD1 aligns across 8 bases. This TCR derives from a man in his late teens or twenties in good health and CMV-seropositive. The CDR3 DNA follows: TGTGCTAGTGGTTTGGCGCAGGGGGCGAACACTGAAGCTTTCTTT. It encodes CASGLAQGANTEAFF.